The 21 T cell receptor beta chains below come from one sample, sequenced in a study of PD-1 blockade in classical Hodgkin lymphoma. All the patients suffered relapse after autologous stem cell transplantation, and brentuximab vedotin exposure differed. The repertoire was sequenced with immunoSEQ multiplex PCR; TCRdb's copy has only in-frame clones and lacks some. The table shows tens of thousands of clones, with 70% occurring only once. The material was peripheral blood mononuclear cells (PBMCs), obtained before the second cycle of nivolumab. These receptors originate from a human donor with classical Hodgkin lymphoma.

This chain connects TRBV28 to TRBJ2-3; D possibly corresponds to TRBD2 (6 bases). Per the germline V gene, CDR1 is MDHEN and CDR2 is SYDVKM. Trimming took 5 bases from V and 6 from J, leaving 21 bases between them. The CDR3 runs 16 residues. The CDR3 here is CASSAPPGLTPDTQYF. The CDR3 nucleotides are TGTGCCAGCAGTGCCCCACCGGGACTCACCCCCGATACGCAGTATTTT.

This chain joins TRBV7-9 and TRBJ1-1; TRBD1 agrees at 7 bases. The junction had 8 bases not matched to a gene; V was cut back by 2 bases and J by 11 bases. The CDR3 has 13 amino acids. In germline, CDR1 is SEHNR, CDR2 FQNEAQ (reference sequence). DNA for the CDR3: TGTGCCAGCAGCTTAAATAAAGGGGGCAACGCTTTCTTT. Amino acids: CASSLNKGGNAFF.

The chain recombines TRBV7-9 with TRBJ2-3; TRBD2 matches 8 bases. The CDR3 consists of 18 residues. V lost 5 bases and J lost 3; bases outside the gene matches: 16. Germline values: CDR1 SEHNR, CDR2 FQNEAQ (reference sequence). CDR3 bases: TGTGCCAGCAGCCCACGCGGCAACGCGGGGGGCCCTACAGATACGCAGTATTTT. The encoded protein is CASSPRGNAGGPTDTQYF. Full variable domain (remainder filled in from reference TRBV7-9 and TRBJ2-3): DTGVSQNPRHKITKRGQNVTFRCDPISEHNRLYWYRQTLGQGPEFLTYFQNEAQLEKSRLLSDRFSAERPKGSFSTLEIQRTEQGDSAMYLCASSPRGNAGGPTDTQYFGPGTRLTVL.

This clone was detected only a few times. The chain employs TRBV11-2 and TRBJ1-6, with D hard to call. CDR1 is SGHAT and CDR2 is FQNNGV in the germline V gene. V lost 1 base and J 3 bases, leaving 1 base between the germline ends. The CDR3 has 13 residues. Here the CDR3 reads CASSLVYNSPLHF. The CDR3 coding sequence is TGTGCCAGCAGCTTAGTCTATAATTCACCCCTCCACTTT. Combining the CDR3 with reference TRBV11-2 and TRBJ1-6 gives the whole variable domain EAGVAQSPRYKIIEKRQSVAFWCNPISGHATLYWYQQILGQGPKLLIQFQNNGVVDDSQLPKDRFSAERLKGVDSTLKIQPAKLEDSAVYLCASSLVYNSPLHFGNGTRLTVT.

The rearrangement links TRBV5-1 to TRBJ2-2; D is perhaps TRBD2 (5 bases). Germline assignment: CDR1 SGHRS and CDR2 YFSETQ. V lost 4 bases to trimming and J lost 1 base, with 17 bases between them. The CDR3 length is 17 residues. CDR3 sequence (DNA): TGCGCCAGCAGCGCGGGCTGGGGATCGAGGAACACCGGGGAGCTGTTTTTT. Protein: CASSAGWGSRNTGELFF.

The genes are TRBV4-1 and TRBJ2-7, with a possible D match to TRBD2 (6 bases). The CDR3 extends over 16 amino acids. Trimming left V 1 base short and J 6 bases short, with 19 bases between. Germline CDR1 MGHRA, CDR2 YSYEKL. The CDR3 bases are TGCGCCAGCAGCCAAGCCGGAGGGGACCTGGGCCTCGAGCAGTACTTC. Amino acids: CASSQAGGDLGLEQYF.

As DNA, the CDR3 is TGTGCCAGCAGTTACTCGACCGGGGGCGACCAGCCCCAGCATTTT. This sequence encodes CASSYSTGGDQPQHF. This rearrangement joins TRBV6-5 to TRBJ1-5, with a weak D call TRBD1 (6 bases). Germline CDR1 reads MNHEY; CDR2 reads SVGAGI. The CDR3 length is 15 residues. The V end was cut by 0 bases, the J end by 7 bases, with 13 bases between.

This clone was counted a few times. The V call is TRBV5-1, the J call TRBJ2-2; D is undetermined. This CDR3 contains 13 residues. CDR1 SGHRS and CDR2 YFSETQ come from the germline V gene. V lost 0 bases to trimming and J lost 4 bases, with 4 bases between them. Here the CDR3 reads CASSLDITGELFF. Written as DNA, the CDR3 is TGCGCCAGCAGCTTGGATATCACCGGGGAGCTGTTTTTT.

The gene calls are TRBV13 and TRBJ2-5; 15 bases align to TRBD2. The V segment lost 5 bases and the J segment 5 bases; nucleotides outside the gene matches: 9. Per germline, CDR1 PRHDT and CDR2 FYEKMQ (reference sequence). The CDR3 is 17 residues long. Written as DNA, the CDR3 is TGTGCCAGCAGCCCACCGGGACTAGCGGGGGGCCAGGAGACCCAGTACTTC. Translating gives CASSPPGLAGGQETQYF.

V is TRBV2 and J is TRBJ1-5; tentatively, D is TRBD1 (6 bases). Germline V CDR1 and CDR2: SNHLY, FYNNEI. This CDR3 is 12 amino acids long. V was shortened by 4 bases and J by 15 bases, with 16 bases between the two germline ends. The CDR3 nucleotides read TGTGCCAGCAGTGGGCGCAGGGGAGGTTCGCATTTT. It encodes CASSGRRGGSHF.

The chain carries TRBV6-1 and TRBJ1-2; possible D gene TRBD1, 5 bases. CDR3 size: 12 residues. Deletions cut 4 bases from V and 6 bases from J, with 9 bases between. Germline V gene data show CDR1 as MNHNS and CDR2 as SASEGT. CDR3 region: CASSVGEDGYTF. As DNA, the CDR3 is TGTGCCAGCAGTGTAGGGGAGGATGGCTACACCTTC.

The chain combines TRBV11-2 with TRBJ2-3, with a possible D match to TRBD1 (6 bases). Deletions cut 7 bases from V and 3 bases from J, with 23 bases between. Germline lookup yields CDR1 SGHAT and CDR2 FQNNGV. This CDR3 has 17 amino acids. The CDR3 spells CASIPRGWGLGTDTQYF. For the CDR3, the DNA is TGTGCCAGCATCCCACGAGGGTGGGGGCTTGGAACAGATACGCAGTATTTT.

This rearrangement joins TRBV2 to TRBJ1-6; the match to TRBD1 covers 9 bases. The CDR3 contains 15 residues. Per the germline V gene, CDR1 is SNHLY and CDR2 is FYNNEI. V was pared by 4 bases and J by 5 bases, with 3 bases of the junction left unmatched. CDR3 region: CASSGDRADNSPLHF. In DNA, the CDR3 is TGTGCCAGCAGTGGGGACAGGGCCGATAATTCACCCCTCCACTTT.

In the case of this clone: The sample carries other DNA sequences with the same CDR3. The chain employs TRBV9 and TRBJ2-3; no firm D call. This CDR3 has 13 amino acids. V lost 0 bases, J lost 5 bases, and 7 bases lay in between. CDR1 SGDLS and CDR2 YYNGEE come from the germline V gene. The CDR3 loop is CASSVAWGDTQYF. The CDR3 nucleotides read TGTGCCAGCAGCGTAGCTTGGGGAGATACGCAGTATTTT.

V usage is TRBV30 and J usage is TRBJ1-1; D possibly corresponds to TRBD1 (6 bases). The CDR3 is made up of 14 amino acids. Germline V CDR1 and CDR2: GTSNPN, SVGIG (reference sequence). The ends were cut back, 5 bases at V and 1 base at J, with 14 bases in the middle. The CDR3 protein is CAWAGGRGNTEAFF. CDR3 DNA: TGTGCCTGGGCGGGGGGGCGCGGGAACACTGAAGCTTTCTTT.

The V call is TRBV5-1, the J call TRBJ2-5, with D perhaps assigned TRBD1 or TRBD2 (5 bases each). Germline V CDR1 and CDR2: SGHRS, YFSETQ. The ends were cut back, 7 bases at V and 4 bases at J, with 20 bases in the middle. The CDR3 is 15 residues long. The CDR3 loop is CASGSGTGGPETQYF. DNA for the CDR3: TGCGCCAGCGGTTCAGGGACGGGTGGTCCAGAGACCCAGTACTTC.

The V call is TRBV2, the J call TRBJ2-1; D might be TRBD1 or TRBD2, each matching 5 bases. Germline V gene sequence: CDR1 SNHLY, CDR2 FYNNEI. The V end lost 4 bases, the J end lost 10 bases, and 17 bases lay between the germline ends. The CDR3 loop spans 14 amino acids. CDR3 sequence reads: CASSVRGGGREQFF. DNA of the CDR3: TGTGCCAGCAGTGTGAGGGGTGGCGGACGGGAGCAGTTCTTC.

Only a few counts were recorded for this clone. The genes are TRBV5-8 and TRBJ2-5; 8 bases fit TRBD2. CDR1 is SGHTS, CDR2 YDEGEE, per germline. J lost 4 bases, V lost 4 bases, and 9 bases had no gene match. The CDR3 extends over 15 amino acids. The CDR3 reads CASSTQGREGETQYF. CDR3 bases: TGTGCCAGCAGCACGCAGGGACGGGAGGGAGAGACCCAGTACTTC.

The V and J genes are TRBV28 and TRBJ2-5; D is unresolved. This CDR3 spans 14 amino acids. Germline CDR1 is MDHEN and CDR2 is SYDVKM. Trimming removed 6 bases from V and 3 bases from J, with 14 bases in between. DNA of the CDR3: TGTGCCAGCAGCCGACATTCCGGAGAAGAGACCCAGTACTTC. This codes for CASSRHSGEETQYF.

As DNA, the CDR3 is TGTGCCTGGAGTCCTTCCCGGACCGGGGAGCTGTTTTTT. Translation: CAWSPSRTGELFF. V usage is TRBV30 and J usage is TRBJ2-2, with D unclear. Trimming removed 2 bases from V and 5 bases from J, with 9 bases in between. CDR1 and CDR2 from the germline V gene are GTSNPN and SVGIG (reference sequence). The CDR3 extends over 13 amino acids.

The genes are TRBV5-1 and TRBJ1-1, with 8 bases aligning to TRBD1. CDR1 is SGHRS and CDR2 is YFSETQ in the germline V gene. This CDR3 has 15 residues. J was trimmed by 8 bases and V by 4 bases; bases with no gene match: 13. CDR3 region: CASSQDRAGLGEAFF. The CDR3 bases are TGCGCCAGCAGCCAGGACAGGGCAGGACTCGGCGAAGCTTTCTTT. Looking up the rest from reference TRBV5-1 and TRBJ1-1 gives the full variable domain: KAGVTQTPRYLIKTRGQQVTLSCSPISGHRSVSWYQQTPGQGLQFLFEYFSETQRNKGNFPGRFSGRQFSNSRSEMNVSTLELGDSALYLCASSQDRAGLGEAFFGQGTRLTVV.